The rows below give T cell receptor beta chains drawn from one sample of a study of T-cell memory formation after mild COVID-19. TCRdb called the 5' RACE reads again in MiXCR, with one record for every CDR3 protein. The sample lists under 650,000 distinct CDR3 sequences; around 17% were seen once. Sequenced input: PBMCs or a T cell subset sorted from them (not recorded which). Every receptor here comes from an adult woman who had mild COVID-19 (a few samples of this study predate the infection). Cell type and time point are not known. The CDR3 runs from the conserved cysteine through the conserved F or W. The D gene is left open where the match is weak. Only part of the rows carry a size: once, few, many, or a class if the clone is expanded.

j_call: TRBJ1-6; clone_size: few; d_call: TRBD1; v_call: TRBV7-6; cdr3_length: 15; cdr3_aa: CASSRDRSYNSPLHF; cdr3_nt: TGTGCCAGCAGCAGGGACAGATCCTATAATTCACCCCTCCACTTT
j_call: TRBJ2-7; clone_size: NA; d_call: TRBD2; v_call: TRBV18; cdr3_length: 14; cdr3_aa: CASSASGRASEQYF; cdr3_nt: TGTGCCAGCTCAGCTAGCGGGAGGGCCTCCGAGCAGTACTTC
j_call: TRBJ2-7; clone_size: many; d_call: TRBD1; v_call: TRBV5-1; cdr3_length: 15; cdr3_aa: CASSPWDREMYEQYF; cdr3_nt: TGCGCCAGCAGCCCGTGGGACAGGGAAATGTACGAGCAGTACTTC
j_call: TRBJ2-3; clone_size: NA; d_call: NA; v_call: TRBV24-1; cdr3_length: 14; cdr3_aa: CATSDPRLVDTQYF; cdr3_nt: TGTGCCACCAGTGATCCGAGACTGGTAGATACGCAGTATTTT
j_call: TRBJ2-7; clone_size: NA; d_call: NA; v_call: TRBV4-3; cdr3_length: 15; cdr3_aa: CASSQGSDGDYEQYF; cdr3_nt: TGCGCCAGCAGCCAAGGCTCCGACGGGGACTACGAGCAGTACTTC
j_call: TRBJ1-1; clone_size: many; d_call: NA; v_call: TRBV29-1; cdr3_length: 12; cdr3_aa: CSVDRVNTEAFF; cdr3_nt: TGCAGCGTTGACCGGGTGAACACTGAAGCTTTCTTT
j_call: TRBJ2-7; clone_size: NA; d_call: NA; v_call: TRBV15; cdr3_length: 14; cdr3_aa: CATSREGRAYEQYF; cdr3_nt: TGTGCCACCAGCAGAGAAGGAAGAGCCTACGAGCAGTACTTC
j_call: TRBJ2-5; clone_size: NA; d_call: NA; v_call: TRBV3-1; cdr3_length: 14; cdr3_aa: CASSQDRGRKTQYF; cdr3_nt: TGTGCCAGCAGCCAAGACAGGGGAAGGAAGACCCAGTACTTC
j_call: TRBJ1-3; clone_size: many; d_call: TRBD1; v_call: TRBV7-2; cdr3_length: 16; cdr3_aa: CASSLAGTGVRNTIYF; cdr3_nt: TGTGCCAGCAGCTTAGCCGGGACAGGGGTACGAAACACCATATATTTT
j_call: TRBJ1-1; clone_size: few; d_call: NA; v_call: TRBV4-1; cdr3_length: 16; cdr3_aa: CASSLLSGTMNTEAFF; cdr3_nt: TGCGCCAGCAGCCTACTTTCAGGGACTATGAACACTGAAGCTTTCTTT
j_call: TRBJ1-2; clone_size: few; d_call: NA; v_call: TRBV11-3; cdr3_length: 13; cdr3_aa: CASSRDPADGYTF; cdr3_nt: TGTGCCAGCAGCCGCGACCCGGCCGATGGCTACACCTTC
j_call: TRBJ1-5; clone_size: NA; d_call: NA; v_call: TRBV7-2; cdr3_length: 15; cdr3_aa: CASSLGFVSNQPQHF; cdr3_nt: TGTGCCAGCAGCTTAGGGTTCGTTAGCAATCAGCCCCAGCATTTT
j_call: TRBJ2-1; clone_size: NA; d_call: NA; v_call: TRBV7-9; cdr3_length: 13; cdr3_aa: CASSRSDRNEQFF; cdr3_nt: TGTGCCAGCAGCAGGAGTGATAGGAATGAGCAGTTCTTC
j_call: TRBJ1-5; clone_size: NA; d_call: NA; v_call: TRBV6-7; cdr3_length: 17; cdr3_aa: CASSYCNGGLRDQPQHF; cdr3_nt: TGTGCCAGCAGTTACTGTAACGGGGGGTTGAGGGATCAGCCCCAGCATTTT
j_call: TRBJ1-1; clone_size: few; d_call: NA; v_call: TRBV10-3; cdr3_length: 17; cdr3_aa: CAISDSNKGHLNTEAFF; cdr3_nt: TGTGCCATCAGTGATTCCAATAAGGGACACCTGAACACTGAAGCTTTCTTT
j_call: TRBJ2-5; clone_size: NA; d_call: TRBD1; v_call: TRBV19; cdr3_length: 15; cdr3_aa: CARLTGDLIQETQYF; cdr3_nt: TGTGCCAGACTCACAGGGGACCTCATCCAAGAGACCCAGTACTTC
j_call: TRBJ2-5; clone_size: few; d_call: NA; v_call: TRBV20-1; cdr3_length: 14; cdr3_aa: CSARDGGSQETQYF; cdr3_nt: TGCAGTGCGCGGGATGGGGGCTCCCAAGAGACCCAGTACTTC
j_call: TRBJ1-5; clone_size: few; d_call: NA; v_call: TRBV3-1; cdr3_length: 19; cdr3_aa: CASSQDPGGNWDSNQPQHF; cdr3_nt: TGTGCCAGCAGCCAAGATCCGGGGGGGAATTGGGATAGCAATCAGCCCCAGCATTTT
j_call: TRBJ1-5; clone_size: NA; d_call: TRBD1; v_call: TRBV20-1; cdr3_length: 15; cdr3_aa: CSARGTDSSNQPQHF; cdr3_nt: TGCAGTGCTAGGGGGACAGATTCTAGCAATCAGCCCCAGCATTTT
j_call: TRBJ2-7; clone_size: NA; d_call: NA; v_call: TRBV5-1; cdr3_length: 13; cdr3_aa: CASSVAPVYEQYF; cdr3_nt: TGCGCCAGCAGCGTAGCCCCGGTTTACGAGCAGTACTTC
j_call: TRBJ2-7; clone_size: NA; d_call: TRBD2; v_call: TRBV18; cdr3_length: 13; cdr3_aa: CATTSGGTYEQYF; cdr3_nt: TGTGCCACGACTAGCGGGGGGACCTACGAGCAGTACTTC
j_call: TRBJ1-2; clone_size: few; d_call: NA; v_call: TRBV15; cdr3_length: 13; cdr3_aa: CATSRAAAPPGIF; cdr3_nt: TGTGCCACCAGCAGAGCGGCAGCCCCGCCGGGGATCTTC